Given below is one T cell receptor beta chain in context. This sequence may be a read error, since a much larger clone differs from it by one base. TCRdb re-called the reads with MiXCR, one entry per CDR3 protein. The table has under 300,000 distinct CDR3 sequences, 29% seen once. The data are from a study of kidney transplant recipient with SARS-CoV-2 infection. Germline V CDR1 and CDR2: DFQATT, SNEGSKA (reference sequence). V shed 6 bases and J shed 5 bases, with 19 bases lying between them. The CDR3 runs 14 residues. The sample in question was a blood sample, obtained at baseline and between days 110 and 120 from a kidney transplant recipient. The chain links TRBV20-1 to TRBJ1-2; D is perhaps TRBD1 (5 bases). The clonotype originates from a male patient aged 30 to 40 who had COVID-19 and was a kidney transplant recipient. A share of the T cells may be of graft donor origin. CDR3 protein: CSAEPRAKIYGYTF. CDR3 nucleotides: TGCAGTGCCGAACCCAGGGCGAAGATTTATGGCTACACCTTC.